This TCR beta chain was profiled in a study of shared clonotypes between healthy human individuals. Notes on the study in general: It was expected that sequencing depth would affect clonotype sharing among donors. The generation probabilities recorded for non-shared clonotypes fell below those of clonotypes shared by all four donors.

In the authors' workflow: ImmunoSEQ supplied junction-only sequences lacking quality scores, so filtering was different. The protocol was immunoSEQ multiplex PCR, while the TCRdb copy is restricted to in-frame clones and leaves out a portion. D and trimming come from the DNA, and the V and J calls and clone size come from that table. The sample has some 1 million clones, roughly 80% seen once. CDR3 size: 14 residues. In germline, CDR1 is MNHEY, CDR2 SMNVEV (reference sequence). V shed 2 bases, J shed 8 bases, and the junction held 6 bases outside the gene matches. As to this clone: Antigen specificity is unknown.

Sequencing used memory CD4+ T cells sorted from blood. Subset here: CD45RA-negative fraction. This receptor was obtained from a man aged 18 to 29 in good health. The chain links TRBV27 to TRBJ2-3; TRBD2 matches 8 bases. The CDR3 nucleotides are TGTGCCAGCAGTTTACCGTCAAGCGGGGGTACGCAGTATTTT. This gives the protein CASSLPSSGGTQYF.